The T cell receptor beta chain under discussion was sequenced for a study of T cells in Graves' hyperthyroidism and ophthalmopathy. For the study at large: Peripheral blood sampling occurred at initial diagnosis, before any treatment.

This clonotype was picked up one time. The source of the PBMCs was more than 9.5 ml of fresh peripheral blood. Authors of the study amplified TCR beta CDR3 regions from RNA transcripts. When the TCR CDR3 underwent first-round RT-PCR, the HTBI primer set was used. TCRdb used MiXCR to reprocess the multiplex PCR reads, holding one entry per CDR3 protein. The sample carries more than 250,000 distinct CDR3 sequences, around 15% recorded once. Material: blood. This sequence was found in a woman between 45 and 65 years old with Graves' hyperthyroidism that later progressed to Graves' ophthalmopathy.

This CDR3 is CASPLHSWEGGKLDTQYF. DNA of the CDR3: TGTGCCAGCCCCCTGCACTCCTGGGAGGGAGGGAAACTAGATACGCAGTATTTT. The rearrangement links TRBV5-4 to TRBJ2-3; 7 bases are a match to TRBD2. V lost 7 bases and J lost 5; bases outside the gene matches: 22. Germline V gene lookup returns CDR1 SGHNT and CDR2 YYREEE (reference sequence). The CDR3 length is 18 residues.